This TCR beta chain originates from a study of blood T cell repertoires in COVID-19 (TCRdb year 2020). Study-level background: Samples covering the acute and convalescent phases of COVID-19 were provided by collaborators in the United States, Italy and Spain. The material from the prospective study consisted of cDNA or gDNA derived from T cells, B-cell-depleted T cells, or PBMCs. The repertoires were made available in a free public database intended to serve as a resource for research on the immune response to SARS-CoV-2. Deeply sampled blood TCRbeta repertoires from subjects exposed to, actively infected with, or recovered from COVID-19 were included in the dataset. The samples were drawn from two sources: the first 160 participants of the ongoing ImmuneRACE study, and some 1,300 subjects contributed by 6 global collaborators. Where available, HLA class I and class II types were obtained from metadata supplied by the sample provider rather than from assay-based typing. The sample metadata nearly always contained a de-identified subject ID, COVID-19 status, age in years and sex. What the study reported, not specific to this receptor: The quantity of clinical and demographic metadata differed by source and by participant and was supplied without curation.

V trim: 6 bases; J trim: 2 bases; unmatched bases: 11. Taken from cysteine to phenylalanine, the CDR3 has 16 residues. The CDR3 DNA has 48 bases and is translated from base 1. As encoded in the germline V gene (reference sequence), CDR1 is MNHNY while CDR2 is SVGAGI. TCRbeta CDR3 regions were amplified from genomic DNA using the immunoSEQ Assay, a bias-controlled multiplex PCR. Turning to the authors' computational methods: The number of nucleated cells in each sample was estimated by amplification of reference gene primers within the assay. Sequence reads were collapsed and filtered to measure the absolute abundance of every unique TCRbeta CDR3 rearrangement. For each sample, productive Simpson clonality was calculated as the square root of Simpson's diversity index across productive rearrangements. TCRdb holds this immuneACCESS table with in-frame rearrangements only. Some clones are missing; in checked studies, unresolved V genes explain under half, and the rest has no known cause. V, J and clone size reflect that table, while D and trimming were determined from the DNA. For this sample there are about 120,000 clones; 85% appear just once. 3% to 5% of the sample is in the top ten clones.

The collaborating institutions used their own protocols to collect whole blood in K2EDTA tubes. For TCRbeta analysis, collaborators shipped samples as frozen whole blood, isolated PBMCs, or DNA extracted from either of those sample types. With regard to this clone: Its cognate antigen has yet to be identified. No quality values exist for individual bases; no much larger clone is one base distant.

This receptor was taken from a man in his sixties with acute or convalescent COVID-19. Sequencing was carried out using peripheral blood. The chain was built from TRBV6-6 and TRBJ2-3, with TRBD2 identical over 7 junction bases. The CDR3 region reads CASRSPRSGTTDTQYF. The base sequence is TGTGCCAGCAGAAGCCCTCGGAGCGGGACCACAGATACGCAGTATTTT.